This T cell receptor (beta chain) emerged from a study of T cells in Graves' hyperthyroidism and ophthalmopathy. Study results and limitations: Blood shared most expanded thyroid clonotypes above 0.001.

RNA transcripts yielded amplified TCR beta CDR3 regions. In the first-round RT-PCR of the TCR CDR3, the HTBI primer set was used. TCRdb redid the calling of the multiplex PCR reads with MiXCR, one entry per CDR3 protein. The sample includes 490,000 or so distinct CDR3 sequences, 46% of them seen just once. On this clonotype: Its target is unknown.

This CDR3 comprises 13 residues. The germline CDR1 and CDR2 sequences are SQVTM and ANQGSEA. Input material: peripheral blood or thyroid tissue (not recorded which). The receptor was derived from an adult woman with Graves' disease, either hyperthyroidism or ophthalmopathy (not recorded which). The chain combines TRBV29-1 with TRBJ2-7; D not resolved. CDR3 sequence: CTVQVGATNEQYF. The CDR3 coding sequence is TGCACCGTCCAGGTCGGCGCTACTAACGAGCAGTACTTC.